Reported below is one TCR beta chain. The target antigen is unknown. This sample is drawn from a study of OX40 agonist ivuxolimab in advanced cancers. Overall study: Age averaged 60 years (range roughly 23 to 80), and roughly 80% were male.

Overall study results and limits: At doses 0.1 to 3.0 mg/kg, CD4+ and CD8+ clones expanded. Some nonresponders also had low normalized T-cell clonal expansion. The antigen specificity of the peripheral T cells (those that were expanded) was not determined.

CDR3 length: 15 amino acids. Germline CDR1 MDHEN, CDR2 SYDVKM. V was clipped by 5 bases and J by 2 bases; unmatched bases: 5. The table came from immunoSEQ multiplex PCR; TCRdb's copy has only in-frame clones and leaves some out. The sample lists about 61,000 clones; less than 85% were seen once. The chain couples TRBV28 to TRBJ1-3; 8 bases are shared with TRBD1. The origin of this receptor is an adult with an advanced solid tumor such as melanoma, head and neck, liver or kidney cancer. The specimen comprised CD4+ or CD8+ T cells sorted from blood, sampled in a trial of the OX40 agonist ivuxolimab. The CDR3 region has the DNA TGTGCCAGCAGTACACTGGGACAGGCTGGAAACACCATATATTTT. It translates to CASSTLGQAGNTIYF. Full variable domain (rest looked up from reference TRBV28 and TRBJ1-3): DVKVTQSSRYLVKRTGEKVFLECVQDMDHENMFWYRQDPGLGLRLIYFSYDVKMKEKGDIPEGYSVSREKKERFSLILESASTNQTSMYLCASSTLGQAGNTIYFGEGSWLTVV.